This TCR beta chain is drawn from a study of PD-L1 blockade in urothelial cancer. With V trimmed by 4 bases and J by 0 bases, 8 bases remained unmatched. The length of the CDR3 is 16 residues. Germline V gene data show CDR1 as SGHRS and CDR2 as YFSETQ. Patients in the study were battling locally advanced or metastatic urothelial carcinoma. The protocol was immunoSEQ multiplex PCR, while the TCRdb copy is restricted to in-frame clones and leaves out a portion. The table includes 80,000 to 100,000 clones, over 80% detected once. This TCR was sampled from a man between 65 and 85 years old with urothelial cancer. Specimen: PBMCs, collected around atezolizumab (anti-PD-L1) treatment. The chain recombines TRBV5-1 with TRBJ2-3; 7 bases line up with TRBD2. The CDR3 DNA sequence: TGCGCCAGCAGCCTGAACCCCGGGGGGAGCACAGATACGCAGTATTTT. Translation: CASSLNPGGSTDTQYF.